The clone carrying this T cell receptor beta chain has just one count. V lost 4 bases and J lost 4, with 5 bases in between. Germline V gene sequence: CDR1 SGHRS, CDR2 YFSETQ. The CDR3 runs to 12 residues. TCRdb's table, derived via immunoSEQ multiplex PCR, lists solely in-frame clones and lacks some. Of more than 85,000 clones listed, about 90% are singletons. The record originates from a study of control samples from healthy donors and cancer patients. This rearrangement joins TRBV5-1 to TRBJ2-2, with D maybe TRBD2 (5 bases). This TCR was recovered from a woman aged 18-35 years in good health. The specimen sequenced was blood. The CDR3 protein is CASSRGTGELFF. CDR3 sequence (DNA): TGCGCCAGCAGCCGGGGCACCGGGGAGCTGTTTTTT.